The 5 T cell receptor beta chains below come from one sample, sequenced in a study of T cells in Graves' hyperthyroidism and ophthalmopathy. Amplified TCR beta CDR3 regions came from RNA transcripts. First-round RT-PCR of the TCR CDR3 relied on the HTBI primer set. TCRdb independently ran MiXCR on the multiplex PCR reads; one entry per CDR3 protein. Found here are around 340,000 distinct CDR3 sequences, about 15% of them singletons; the top ten hold approximately 35%. Sequencing was done on a sample of blood. Every receptor here comes from a woman in her thirties with Graves' hyperthyroidism that later progressed to Graves' ophthalmopathy.

This clonotype turned up a few times. V is TRBV7-8 and J is TRBJ2-7; the D call may be TRBD1 or TRBD2 (6 bases each). The CDR3 runs 16 residues. CDR1 and CDR2 (germline): SGHVS, FQNEAQ. The V and J ends lost 4 bases and 1 base respectively, with 17 bases between them. This chain's CDR3 is CASSSRRRDKSYEQYF. The CDR3 region has the DNA TGTGCCAGCAGCTCGCGGCGGCGGGACAAATCCTACGAGCAGTACTTC.

This clonotype was counted ten times or more. The chain uses TRBV7-9 and TRBJ2-3, with 7 bases matching TRBD2. V was clipped by 1 base and J by 2 bases; unmatched bases: 3. Germline CDR1 and CDR2: SEHNR and FQNEAQ (reference sequence). The CDR3 contains 15 residues. CDR3 sequence (DNA): TGTGCCAGCAGCTTAGTGACTAGCTCCACAGATACGCAGTATTTT. Encoded protein: CASSLVTSSTDTQYF.

This clonotype was detected only a few times. J is TRBJ1-2 and V is TRBV6-2 or TRBV6-3; D gene uncertain. The V and J ends lost 4 bases and 8 bases respectively, with 20 bases between them. The CDR3 contains 15 residues. From germline, CDR1 is MNHEY and CDR2 SVGEGT. The CDR3 region has the DNA TGTGCCAGCAGTTGCTCGAGAGGAGGGTTGTACGGCTACACCTTC. Its protein is CASSCSRGGLYGYTF.

The rearrangement uses TRBV6-2 or TRBV6-3 and TRBJ2-1; D may be TRBD1 (6 bases). The CDR3 covers 13 residues. V shed 6 bases and J shed 1 base, with 7 bases lying between them. Germline V gene data show CDR1 as MNHEY and CDR2 as SVGEGT. The CDR3 is CASRGASYNEQFF. CDR3 nucleotide sequence: TGTGCCAGCAGGGGGGCATCCTACAATGAGCAGTTCTTC.

This clonotype was recorded a few times. The J gene is TRBJ1-4, the V gene TRBV7-9; D is uncertain. The V end lost 1 base, the J end lost 7 bases, and 10 bases lay between the germline ends. This CDR3 comprises 14 residues. Germline V gene sequence: CDR1 SEHNR, CDR2 FQNEAQ (reference sequence). In DNA, the CDR3 is TGTGCCAGCAGCTTAGTAGGACGGATTGAAAAACTGTTTTTT. Translated, it gives CASSLVGRIEKLFF.